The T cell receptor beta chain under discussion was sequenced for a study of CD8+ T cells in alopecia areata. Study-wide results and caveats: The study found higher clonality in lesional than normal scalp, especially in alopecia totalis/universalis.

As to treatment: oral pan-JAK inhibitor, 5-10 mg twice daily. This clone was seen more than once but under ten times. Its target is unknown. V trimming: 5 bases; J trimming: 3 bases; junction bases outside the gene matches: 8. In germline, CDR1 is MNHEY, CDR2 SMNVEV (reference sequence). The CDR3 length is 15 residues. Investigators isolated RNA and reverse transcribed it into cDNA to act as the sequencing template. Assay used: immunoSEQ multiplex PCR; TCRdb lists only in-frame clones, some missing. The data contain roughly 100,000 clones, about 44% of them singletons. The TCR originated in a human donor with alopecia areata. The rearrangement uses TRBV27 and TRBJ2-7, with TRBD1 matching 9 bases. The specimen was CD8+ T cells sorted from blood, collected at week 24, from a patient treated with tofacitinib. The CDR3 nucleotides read TGTGCCAGCAGTCCGGACAGGGGAAACTACTACGAGCAGTACTTC. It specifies CASSPDRGNYYEQYF.